This TCR beta chain was found in a study of cytomegalovirus exposure and HLA in healthy donors (dated by TCRdb to 2015 to 2018). In terms of the full investigation: An earlier analysis of several hundred of the donors reported approximately 300 Gb of sequence data and approximately 110 million unique TCR beta sequences from 150 million to 200 million T cells. An early release that covered more than 550 HLA-typed donors contained approximately 300 gigabases of sequencing data and 75 million to 100 million unique TCR sequences. An earlier analysis of 587 of the donors used high-throughput TCR beta sequencing to judge whether each TCR beta V gene segment behaved as functional or pseudogenic. The study aimed to test whether cataloging public T cell receptors could reveal signatures of past pathogen exposure. Among the roughly 380 genotyped donors, around 81% belonged to the genetic ancestry cluster associated with self-reported Caucasian donors. Because of strong linkage in the cohort, five DR-DQ haplotypes were treated as single units for association and clustering. To predict cytomegalovirus infection status, the study brought together high-throughput TCR immunosequencing, statistical association of individual TCRs with disease status, and machine learning. To study patterns of TCR occurrence, a later analysis re-analyzed previously published TCR beta repertoires from 666 donors and added high-resolution HLA genotyping. All discovery cohort repertoires had been generated on a single sequencing platform. On average, roughly 240,000 unique TCR beta nucleotide sequences were sequenced per donor among fewer than 500 genotyped donors of the cohort, with roughly 19% of those sequences being non-productive. Both class I and class II loci were covered by HLA typing, at four-digit resolution. Alongside the repertoire data, information on donor age, sex, ethnicity and CMV serostatus was compiled. A separate validation cohort of approximately 130 different subjects was used in addition to the 666-subject first cohort. The number of typed donors differed by locus: roughly 629-640 for A, B, C, DRB1 and DQB1; 522 for DQA1; 606 for DPA1; and 400 to 480 for DPB1. In the later analysis, no new phenotypic data were used to find candidate immune exposures; instead, reliance was placed on TCR beta sequences and their occurrence across donors. The study profiled the T cell repertoires of more than 500 subjects by immunosequencing and related them to cytomegalovirus serostatus. Genome-wide SNP genotypes for about three fifths of the roughly 670 donors were used in a later genetic analysis, which treated that subset as a discovery cohort. Results the study describes overall, beyond this receptor: Because counts were too low, around 18 rarely observed V segments, including chromosome 9 orphons, were left out of the earlier analysis of some 600 of the donors. For the cohort, immune exposure information was limited to CMV serostatus. In a later analysis, HLA-associated TCR beta chains were found to be more clonally expanded and to have lower generation probabilities than equally common non-associated chains. The authors suggested that the approach could potentially be generalized to other disease states and immunological phenotypes. An earlier analysis of approximately 600 of the donors showed that most TCR beta V segments appeared in productive rearrangements either about 87% or about 30% of the time, which broadly matched IMGT annotations. V-gene and J-gene trimming of TCR beta chains was associated with a missense DCLRE1C variant in a later genetic analysis, and the association was replicated in an independent cohort. Linkage disequilibrium might explain the correlated functional status among segregating V segments, but an unknown experimental factor could not be excluded. When HLA alleles, especially DR and DQ, strongly co-occurred, attributing TCR associations to individual alleles was difficult. Most TCR sequences were seen in very few donors, while some public TCRs were found in many individuals. HLA typing was unavailable for some donors at each locus, so association tests used only the typed subset. At a false discovery rate of 0.05, a later analysis linked 16,951 TCR beta sequences to specific HLA alleles. A later genetic analysis reported fewer N-insertions in productive TCRs among donors in an Asian-associated ancestry cluster than the 666-donor mean. Some IMGT-functional V segments, including TRBV6-2 and TRBV6-3, could not be distinguished by the 87-base-pair reads and were therefore excluded. The presence/absence analyses assumed that sequencing depth was roughly uniform across donors, and that assumption may not be true. In both the original and validation cohorts, the classifier was reported to diagnose cytomegalovirus status with high specificity and sensitivity. In a later analysis, the rate of TCR association differed among HLA loci, with DRB1 alleles having the most associated TCRs and HLA-C alleles having the fewest. The sequencing pipeline was judged likely to have produced a cluster of highly shared sequence variants as a technical artifact. Only TCR beta chains were sequenced in this cohort, and the absence of alpha or paired-chain data limited detectable features. Several of the top co-occurrence clusters appeared to be linked to parvovirus B19, influenza, CMV and Epstein-Barr virus, according to a later analysis. In a later analysis, most CMV-associated TCR beta chains were found to appear HLA-restricted, with HLA associations seemingly driven largely by CMV exposure. In vitro tests confirmed that a few of the cytomegalovirus-associated TCR beta chains recognize cytomegalovirus antigens. The study gave a list of under 200 TCR beta chains associated with cytomegalovirus. A further reported finding was that TCR beta sequences accurately predicted the HLA-A and HLA-B alleles for most subjects in the first cohort.

The CDR3 contains 16 residues, cysteine and phenylalanine counted. Here the CDR3 DNA is all that survives: 48 bases in frame from base 1. From the germline V gene, CDR1 is SGHRS and CDR2 is YFSETQ. V loses 0 bases at its end and J loses 7 bases; junction bases beyond the gene matches: 2. This clone has just a few counts. Its antigen has not been determined. Base qualities are not provided; no much larger clone lies one nucleotide away. To prepare the library, the immunoSEQ multiplex PCR assay was applied. A mixture of 60 forward primers for TCR Vbeta segments and 13 reverse primers for TCR Jbeta segments was used in the multiplex PCR. A multiplex PCR assay on genomic DNA amplified the CDR3 region of rearranged TCR beta genes. The Illumina HiSeq System was used to sequence the amplified TCR beta libraries as 87-base-pair reads. The authors' pipeline ran thus. A later analysis tallied roughly 78 million unique TCR beta chains across the 610 or so repertoires, and about 10 million of those chains were shared by two or more donors. To remove PCR and sequencing errors, raw reads were error-corrected and collapsed into unique sequences using a nearest-neighbor algorithm that merged closely related sequences. V, D and J gene segments were assigned by aligning CDR3 sequences to IMGT reference sequences. For a sequence to be retained, at least a six-nucleotide match to both a V gene segment and a J gene segment was required. A rearrangement was called productive if the CDR3 had no stop codons and remained in frame with V and J, and every other rearrangement was called non-productive. CDR3 was defined by IMGT convention, running from the second conserved V-encoded cysteine to the conserved J-encoded phenylalanine. The earlier analysis of 550 to 650 of the donors excluded any sequence lacking an unambiguous match to a single V gene segment. In an earlier analysis of more than 500 of the donors, a V segment was called functional when productive rearrangements were above 56.7%, and segregating when the standard deviation between donors exceeded 5%. A statistical classification framework was built for diagnosing cytomegalovirus status from the catalog of TCR beta chain sequences. A later analysis assigned V and J genes by comparing TCR nucleotide sequences with IMGT/GENE-DB human TR gene sequences. In a later analysis, CDR3 sequences and most-parsimonious VDJ recombination scenarios were assigned using the TCRdist pipeline. In a later analysis, each TCR beta chain was defined by its CDR3 amino acid sequence together with its V-gene family, and reads without a unique V-gene family were excluded. In a later analysis, around 650 highly shared, low-generation-probability nucleotide sequences were removed to address suspected cross-contamination and a sequencing artifact. In a later analysis, a clonal expansion index was calculated for each public chain from normalized within-repertoire ranks of inferred template counts. In a later analysis, generation probabilities were computed using a VDJ recombination model fitted to out-of-frame rearrangements, and the results were checked against IGoR. In a later analysis, hypergeometric tests were used to score TCR-TCR, TCR-HLA and TCR-CMV co-occurrence, with a repertoire-size bias correction applied to TCR pairs. False discovery rates were estimated in a later analysis by permuting HLA or CMV assignments 20 times. In a later analysis, co-occurring TCRs were grouped using DBSCAN, with TCRdist sequence similarity added in when clustering inside HLA-allele-positive subsets. Repertoires with fewer than 30,000 or more than 120,000 public chains, plus five repertoires with anomalous nucleotide sharing, were excluded from co-occurrence clustering. Held by TCRdb, this immuneACCESS table contains in-frame sequences only and omits some clones. Under half of the omission traces to an unresolved V gene where checked; the cause of the rest is unknown. The D gene and trimming were derived from the DNA, and the V and J assignments and clone size from that table. In all, the sample holds approximately 100,000 clones, and approximately 89% of those were seen once. Jointly, the top ten make up 8% to 10% of the sample.

In total, approximately 690 healthy bone marrow donors made up the cohort. Cohort members were all nominally healthy when sampled, although unrecorded immune exposures were likely present. The donor tested CMV seropositive and was one of the 289 seropositive cohort members. Each donor provided a peripheral blood sample, and peripheral blood mononuclear cells were used for TCR beta sequencing. Genomic DNA extraction from the blood cell samples was performed with the Qiagen DNeasy Blood Extraction Kit. The sequence joins TRBV5-1 to TRBJ2-1; 15 middle bases align to TRBD2. The sequence was collected from a man aged 25-45 years in good health and CMV-seropositive. Sequencing was performed on PBMCs. The CDR3: CASSLAGTSGRNEQFF. In nucleotide form, the sequence is TGCGCCAGCAGCTTGGCCGGGACTAGCGGGAGGAATGAGCAGTTCTTC.